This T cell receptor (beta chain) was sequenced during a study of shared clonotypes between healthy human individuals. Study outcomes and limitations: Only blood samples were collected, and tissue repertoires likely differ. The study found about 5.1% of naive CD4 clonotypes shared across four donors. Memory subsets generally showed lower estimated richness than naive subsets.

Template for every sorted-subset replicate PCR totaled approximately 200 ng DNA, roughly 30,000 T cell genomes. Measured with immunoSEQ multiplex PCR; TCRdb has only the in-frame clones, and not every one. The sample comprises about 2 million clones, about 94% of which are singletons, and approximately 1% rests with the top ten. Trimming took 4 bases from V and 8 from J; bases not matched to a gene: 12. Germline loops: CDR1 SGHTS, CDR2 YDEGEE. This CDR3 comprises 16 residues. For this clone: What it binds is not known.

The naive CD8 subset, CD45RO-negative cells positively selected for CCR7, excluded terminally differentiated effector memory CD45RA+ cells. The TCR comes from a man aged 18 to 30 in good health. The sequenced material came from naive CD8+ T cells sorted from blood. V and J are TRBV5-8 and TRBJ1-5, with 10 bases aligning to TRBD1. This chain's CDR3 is CASSAGTGVMVEPQHF. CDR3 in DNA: TGTGCCAGCAGCGCCGGGACAGGGGTAATGGTTGAGCCCCAGCATTTT.